The next 28 T cell receptor beta chains were all read from a single sample in a study of T-cell reconstitution after alpha-beta-depleted transplantation in children. Unique molecular identifiers were built into the TCRbeta library. TCRdb fed the PCR reads into MiXCR, producing one record per CDR3 protein. The table has about 400,000 distinct CDR3 sequences, roughly 21% seen once. Material: PBMCs from the stem cell graft donor, obtained from the stem cell graft. These receptors originate from a human donor who donated a stem cell graft to a child with acute myeloid leukemia.

V and J are TRBV2 and TRBJ2-1; possibly TRBD2 for D (6 bases). Trimming removed 4 bases at V and 9 bases at J, with 13 bases between. The CDR3 extends over 13 amino acids. The germline V gene has CDR1 SNHLY and CDR2 FYNNEI. The CDR3 region has the DNA TGTGCCAGCAGTGTGCGGAGGGAAAGTGAGCAGTTCTTC. Protein: CASSVRRESEQFF. The full variable domain, with the rest looked up from reference TRBV2 and TRBJ2-1, is EPEVTQTPSHQVTQMGQEVILRCVPISNHLYFYWYRQILGQKVEFLVSFYNNEISEKSEIFDDQFSVERPDGSNFTLKIRSTKLEDSAMYFCASSVRRESEQFFGPGTRLTVL.

The chain carries TRBV7-2 and TRBJ1-2, with D possibly matching TRBD1 (6 bases). CDR3 length equals 16 residues. V was clipped by 5 bases and J by 2 bases, with 18 bases between them. The germline gives CDR1 SGHTA, CDR2 FQGNSA. The CDR3 reads CASSTKGHTGNYGYTF. In DNA form, the CDR3 reads TGTGCCAGCAGCACGAAGGGACACACGGGAAACTATGGCTACACCTTC.

The J gene is TRBJ2-1, the V gene TRBV7-9; the match to TRBD2 covers 8 bases. The CDR3 sequence is 15 residues long. The V gene's germline CDR1 is SEHNR and CDR2 FQNEAQ (reference sequence). Unmatched junction bases numbered 6, after V lost 5 bases and J lost 3 bases. The CDR3 DNA reads TGTGCCAGCAGCATACTAGCGGTTCTCTACAATGAGCAGTTCTTC. It specifies CASSILAVLYNEQFF.

This clonotype was detected a few times. The rearrangement uses TRBV18 and TRBJ2-7; TRBD1 matches at 9 bases. The germline CDR1 and CDR2 sequences are KGHSH and LQKENI. Trimming took 0 bases from V and 5 from J; bases not matched to a gene: 5. The CDR3 has 15 amino acids. The CDR3 region is CASSPPGTGSHEQYF. CDR3 bases: TGTGCCAGCTCACCACCCGGGACAGGGTCCCACGAGCAGTACTTC.

The rearrangement joins TRBV4-1 to TRBJ2-3; no firm D call. This CDR3 has 15 amino acids. The germline V gene has CDR1 MGHRA and CDR2 YSYEKL. V was cut by 0 bases and J by 1 base, with 8 bases left in between. The CDR3 loop reads CASSQDASGTDTQYF. The CDR3 DNA follows: TGCGCCAGCAGCCAAGATGCAAGCGGCACAGATACGCAGTATTTT.

The sample holds a few counts of this clonotype. The chain couples TRBV29-1 to TRBJ2-2, with D unclear. Looked up from germline, CDR1 is SQVTM and CDR2 is ANQGSEA. This CDR3 has 12 residues. Trimming left V 5 bases short and J 0 bases short, with 4 bases between. The chain's CDR3 is CSVHANTGELFF. CDR3 DNA: TGCAGCGTTCACGCGAACACCGGGGAGCTGTTTTTT.

This clonotype has ten or more counts. The chain recombines TRBV6-5 with TRBJ1-5; D perhaps matches TRBD1 (5 bases). The CDR3 sequence is 15 residues long. Germline CDR1 reads MNHEY; CDR2 reads SVGAGI. Trimming left V 2 bases short and J 1 base short, with 9 bases between. The CDR3 coding sequence is TGTGCCAGCAGTTACAGGGGTCAGAGCAATCAGCCCCAGCATTTT. It specifies CASSYRGQSNQPQHF.

V gene TRBV6-1 combines with J gene TRBJ2-1; D tentatively fits TRBD1 or TRBD2 (5 bases each). This CDR3 is 14 amino acids long. The V gene lost 9 bases and the J gene lost 2 bases, with 14 bases spanning the gap. Germline CDR1 is MNHNS and CDR2 is SASEGT. CDR3 nucleotide sequence: TGTGCCAGTAGGCTAGGGGAGCCCTACAATGAGCAGTTCTTC. Its protein product is CASRLGEPYNEQFF.

This clonotype was seen a few times. The V call is TRBV13, the J call TRBJ2-7, with TRBD2 as a possible D gene (6 bases). Trimming removed 6 bases from V and 2 bases from J, with 11 bases in between. There are 13 residues in the CDR3. In germline, CDR1 is PRHDT, CDR2 FYEKMQ (reference sequence). Here the CDR3 DNA reads TGTGCCAGCAGACAAGGAGGGACCTACGAGCAGTACTTC. Amino acid sequence: CASRQGGTYEQYF.

The chain carries TRBV28 and TRBJ2-7; no reliable D call. The CDR3 runs 14 residues. Germline-derived CDR1 and CDR2 are MDHEN and SYDVKM. Trimming removed 5 bases from V and 1 base from J, with 12 bases in between. This chain's CDR3 is CASSPNLGSYEQYF. CDR3 nucleotide sequence: TGTGCCAGCAGTCCCAACCTCGGGTCCTACGAGCAGTACTTC.

In its sample, this clonotype was seen a few times. In DNA, the CDR3 is TGTGCCAGCAGTTTAGTGGGTTACTCTGGGGCCAACGTCCTGACTTTC. It specifies CASSLVGYSGANVLTF. V gene TRBV27 combines with J gene TRBJ2-6; no firm D call. The V end lost 2 bases, the J end lost 0 bases, and 8 bases lay between the germline ends. In germline, CDR1 is MNHEY, CDR2 SMNVEV (reference sequence). CDR3 length: 16 residues. The full variable domain, in which reference TRBV27 and TRBJ2-6 provide the parts outside the CDR3, is EAQVTQNPRYLITVTGKKLTVTCSQNMNHEYMSWYRQDPGLGLRQIYYSMNVEVTDKGDVPEGYKVSRKEKRNFPLILESPSPNQTSLYFCASSLVGYSGANVLTFGAGSRLTVL.

This clonotype was counted between two and nine times. The chain has TRBV24-1 and TRBJ2-3; D possibly matches TRBD1 or TRBD2 (5 bases each). Germline assignment: CDR1 KGHDR and CDR2 SFDVKD. Trimming pared 8 bases from V and 0 bases from J, leaving 11 bases between. The CDR3 has 14 residues. DNA of the CDR3: TGTGCCACCACCCGGGACGGAAGCACAGATACGCAGTATTTT. It is translated as CATTRDGSTDTQYF.

The chain links TRBV12-3 or TRBV12-4 to TRBJ2-2; 9 positions agree with TRBD2. This CDR3 region has 14 residues. V shed 7 bases, J shed 7 bases, and the junction held 7 bases outside the gene matches. The CDR3 DNA is TGTGCCAGCACGACTGGCGGGAGGGTCGGGGAGCTGTTTTTT. It codes for CASTTGGRVGELFF.

The rearrangement uses TRBV20-1 and TRBJ1-3; D gene uncertain. V was trimmed by 2 bases and J by 0 bases, leaving 8 bases between them. From germline, CDR1 is DFQATT and CDR2 SNEGSKA (reference sequence). The CDR3 consists of 14 residues. The CDR3 bases are TGCAGTGCTAGATCCGGAGACTCTGGAAACACCATATATTTT. It codes for CSARSGDSGNTIYF.

This clonotype was counted between two and nine times. The CDR3 DNA follows: TGTGCCAGCAGTCCCGCTAGCGGGAGTATCTACGAGCAGTACTTC. Translation: CASSPASGSIYEQYF. V is TRBV27 and J is TRBJ2-7; 10 positions match TRBD2. Germline V gives CDR1 MNHEY, CDR2 SMNVEV (reference sequence). V dropped 5 bases and J dropped 3; count of bases not matched to a gene: 7. CDR3 length equals 15 residues.

This clonotype was seen more than once but under ten times. In nucleotides, the CDR3 is TGCAGTGCTAGAGATACGTTCGGGACAGGGGGCCGCACAGATACGCAGTATTTT. Its translation: CSARDTFGTGGRTDTQYF. The chain uses TRBV20-1 and TRBJ2-3; 12 bases are shared with TRBD1. CDR1 DFQATT and CDR2 SNEGSKA come from the germline V gene (reference sequence). With V trimmed by 0 bases and J by 1 base, 8 bases remained unmatched. This CDR3 spans 18 amino acids.

The rearrangement joins TRBV13 to TRBJ2-7, with TRBD2 as a possible D gene (6 bases). Per the germline V gene, CDR1 is PRHDT and CDR2 is FYEKMQ (reference sequence). This CDR3 has 14 amino acids. The ends were cut back, 5 bases at V and 4 bases at J, with 15 bases in the middle. CDR3 DNA sequence: TGTGCCAGCAGCAACCGGGGTAGCGGTTACGAGCAGTACTTC. Its protein is CASSNRGSGYEQYF.

This clonotype was counted between two and nine times. The V and J genes are TRBV6-2 or TRBV6-3 and TRBJ2-5, with a possible D match to TRBD1 (5 bases). V was clipped by 0 bases and J by 5 bases, with 7 bases between them. CDR3 length equals 13 residues. Germline loops: CDR1 MNHEY, CDR2 SVGEGT. The CDR3 loop reads CASSYSQGETQYF. CDR3 sequence (DNA): TGTGCCAGCAGTTACTCGCAGGGTGAGACCCAGTACTTC.

This rearrangement joins TRBV28 to TRBJ1-2; D remains ambiguous. V lost 3 bases to trimming and J lost 2 bases, with 7 bases between them. CDR3 length equals 13 residues. CDR1 and CDR2 from the germline V gene are MDHEN and SYDVKM. CDR3 loop: CASSFQENYGYTF. Here the CDR3 DNA reads TGTGCCAGCAGTTTCCAGGAGAACTATGGCTACACCTTC.

The chain employs TRBV4-3 and TRBJ2-5; D remains unclear. Germline V gene data show CDR1 as LGHNA and CDR2 as YSLEER. This CDR3 region has 15 residues. Trimming took off 1 base at V and 2 bases at J, with 11 bases between the two ends. The CDR3 DNA follows: TGCGCCAGCAGCCAAGTTTGGAACAGACAAGAGACCCAGTACTTC. Translation: CASSQVWNRQETQYF.

The gene calls are TRBV3-1 and TRBJ1-1, with unresolved D. Trimming took 0 bases from V and 2 from J, leaving 13 bases between them. Germline CDR1 is LGHDT and CDR2 is YNNKEL (reference sequence). This CDR3 region has 16 residues. The CDR3: CASSQDKNSRNTEAFF. CDR3 DNA sequence: TGTGCCAGCAGCCAAGATAAAAACAGCCGTAACACTGAAGCTTTCTTT.

This CDR3 reads CSARKRERAYNEQFF. The CDR3 DNA reads as TGCAGTGCTAGGAAGCGGGAGAGAGCCTACAATGAGCAGTTCTTC. This chain connects TRBV20-1 to TRBJ2-1, with 8 bases fitting TRBD2. Trimming at V came to 3 bases and at J to 2 bases, leaving 6 bases not matched to a gene. Germline lookup yields CDR1 DFQATT and CDR2 SNEGSKA (reference sequence). This CDR3 has 15 amino acids.

This chain uses TRBV30 with TRBJ2-7, with 10 bases fitting TRBD1. Germline lookup yields CDR1 GTSNPN and CDR2 SVGIG (reference sequence). J was trimmed by 2 bases and V by 5 bases; bases with no gene match: 0. The CDR3 is 12 residues long. Written as DNA, the CDR3 is TGTGCCTGGGGACAGGGGGCCTACGAGCAGTACTTC. Translating it yields CAWGQGAYEQYF.

This clonotype came up many times. The chain combines TRBV20-1 with TRBJ2-1, with 11 bases that match TRBD2. V shed 4 bases and J 6 bases; nucleotides not matched to a gene: 5. The CDR3 is 14 amino acids. The germline V gene encodes CDR1 DFQATT and CDR2 SNEGSKA (reference sequence). In DNA, the CDR3 is TGCAGTGCTACCGGACTAGCGGGTACCAATGAGCAGTTCTTC. Residues: CSATGLAGTNEQFF.

For the CDR3, the DNA is TGCGCCAGCAGCCAGGTTCAGACTAGCGGGGTGTACGAGCAGTACTTC. As protein: CASSQVQTSGVYEQYF. The V and J genes are TRBV4-3 and TRBJ2-7; TRBD2 aligns across 11 bases. The ends lost 3 bases at V and 4 bases at J; junction bases unmatched: 8. This CDR3 region has 16 residues. CDR1 and CDR2 (germline): LGHNA, YSLEER.

In its sample, this clonotype was seen many times. The chain recombines TRBV12-3 or TRBV12-4 with TRBJ1-5, with 7 bases fitting TRBD1. The CDR3 sequence is 15 residues long. The ends lost 5 bases at V and 3 bases at J; junction bases unmatched: 7. In DNA form, the CDR3 reads TGTGCCAGCAGTCACGCGACAGGGATCAATCAGCCCCAGCATTTT. Its translation is CASSHATGINQPQHF.

This clonotype has ten or more counts. This chain links TRBV7-2 with TRBJ2-1; TRBD2 matches at 12 bases. The junction had 5 bases not matched to a gene; V was cut back by 4 bases and J by 4 bases. CDR3 length: 16 residues. The germline V gene has CDR1 SGHTA and CDR2 FQGNSA. This chain's CDR3 is CASSYAGTSGYNEQFF. The DNA for the CDR3 is TGTGCCAGCAGCTACGCCGGGACTAGCGGGTACAATGAGCAGTTCTTC.

The table lists this clonotype with a few counts. V gene TRBV7-7 combines with J gene TRBJ2-2; D possibly corresponds to TRBD2 (5 bases). Trimming stripped 5 bases from V and 6 bases from J, with 10 bases between. Germline CDR1 and CDR2: SSHAT and FNYEAQ (reference sequence). This CDR3 region has 13 residues. CDR3 DNA: TGTGCCAGCAGCACCGACTACGCCGGGGAGCTGTTTTTT. It encodes CASSTDYAGELFF.